A single sample is the source of the 21 T cell receptor beta chains below, sequenced in a study of CD8+ T cells in alopecia areata. Treatment reported: oral pan-JAK inhibitor, 5-10 mg twice daily. Extraction and reverse transcription of RNA yielded cDNA as the sequencing template. This table comes from immunoSEQ multiplex PCR, and its TCRdb copy is limited to in-frame clones, with some not included. The table records about 190,000 clones, roughly 60% of them present only once. The sequencing used CD4+ T cells sorted from blood, collected around week 50, from a patient treated with tofacitinib. Receptors were obtained from a human donor with alopecia areata.

This clone was seen ten or more times. The rearrangement links TRBV7-2 to TRBJ1-6; D gene ambiguous. CDR3 length: 14 amino acids. Germline lookup yields CDR1 SGHTA and CDR2 FQGNSA. The V and J ends lost 5 bases and 9 bases respectively, with 14 bases between them. CDR3 sequence reads: CASSRREEGSPLHF. CDR3 DNA: TGTGCCAGCAGCCGCCGGGAGGAGGGTTCACCCCTCCACTTT.

The genes are TRBV2 and TRBJ2-2; D tentatively reads TRBD1 or TRBD2 (5 bases each). CDR1 is SNHLY, CDR2 FYNNEI, per germline. Trimming left V 7 bases short and J 0 bases short, with 21 bases between. The CDR3 is made up of 18 amino acids. The CDR3 nucleotides read TGTGCCAGCACTCCGGGACCCGGGTCCACCTCGAACACCGGGGAGCTGTTTTTT. This codes for CASTPGPGSTSNTGELFF.

The chain carries TRBV5-1 and TRBJ2-5; the D gene is possibly TRBD1 (6 bases). Between the trimmed V and J ends, which lost 4 bases and 1 base, there was a span of 14 bases. CDR1 is SGHRS, CDR2 YFSETQ, per germline. The CDR3 runs 15 residues. This chain's CDR3 is CASSKGQSLQETQYF. The CDR3 region has the DNA TGCGCCAGCAGCAAGGGACAATCTCTCCAAGAGACCCAGTACTTC.

V is TRBV29-1 and J is TRBJ2-7; either TRBD1 or TRBD2 may fit D (5 bases each). With 3 bases removed from V and 3 bases from J, the gap between germline ends came to 9 bases. The CDR3 has 12 residues. Germline CDR1 and CDR2: SQVTM and ANQGSEA. CDR3 sequence reads: CSVDGTDYEQYF. The CDR3 nucleotides are TGCAGCGTTGACGGGACGGACTACGAGCAGTACTTC.

The chain uses TRBV28 and TRBJ1-1, with D perhaps matching TRBD1 (6 bases). The ends were cut back, 3 bases at V and 8 bases at J, with 10 bases in the middle. The CDR3 extends over 12 amino acids. Germline V gene data show CDR1 as MDHEN and CDR2 as SYDVKM. CDR3 bases: TGTGCCAGCAGTTTCGAAACAGGGGAAGCTTTCTTT. It specifies CASSFETGEAFF. Full variable domain (remainder filled in from reference TRBV28 and TRBJ1-1): DVKVTQSSRYLVKRTGEKVFLECVQDMDHENMFWYRQDPGLGLRLIYFSYDVKMKEKGDIPEGYSVSREKKERFSLILESASTNQTSMYLCASSFETGEAFFGQGTRLTVV.

This clone was seen only a few times. CDR3 region: CASSSETGLTDTQYF. In DNA, the CDR3 is TGCGCCAGCAGCTCAGAGACAGGACTCACAGATACGCAGTATTTT. This rearrangement joins TRBV5-1 to TRBJ2-3, with a possible D match to TRBD1 (6 bases). The ends were cut back, 3 bases at V and 2 bases at J, with 13 bases in the middle. Germline V gene lookup returns CDR1 SGHRS and CDR2 YFSETQ. The length of the CDR3 is 15 residues.

This clone occurred once. The CDR3 DNA is TGTGCCAGCAGCACCCAGGGGGCGGATACGCAGTATTTT. Amino acid sequence: CASSTQGADTQYF. This chain connects TRBV9 to TRBJ2-3, with 8 bases matching TRBD1. J gave up 6 bases and V 4 bases, and 4 bases lay outside the gene matches. This CDR3 comprises 13 residues. Germline V CDR1 and CDR2: SGDLS, YYNGEE.

The chain joins TRBV2 to TRBJ1-1; D is uncertain. CDR3 size: 11 residues. Per germline, CDR1 SNHLY and CDR2 FYNNEI. Trimming took 7 bases from V and 6 from J, leaving 9 bases between them. CDR3 coding DNA: TGTGCCAGCAATGGGGTTTCTGAAGCTTTCTTT. As protein: CASNGVSEAFF. Filled out from reference TRBV2 and TRBJ1-1, the complete variable domain reads EPEVTQTPSHQVTQMGQEVILRCVPISNHLYFYWYRQILGQKVEFLVSFYNNEISEKSEIFDDQFSVERPDGSNFTLKIRSTKLEDSAMYFCASNGVSEAFFGQGTRLTVV.

This chain joins TRBV7-2 and TRBJ1-2; possibly TRBD1 for D (5 bases). Germline loops: CDR1 SGHTA, CDR2 FQGNSA. This CDR3 contains 16 residues. Trimming took off 3 bases at V and 8 bases at J, with 22 bases between the two ends. CDR3 sequence (DNA): TGTGCCAGCAGCTTGTCCCCCTTCCAGGTCGGGGACGGCTACACCTTC. Encoded protein: CASSLSPFQVGDGYTF.

The J gene is TRBJ2-1, the V gene TRBV5-1; D possibly matches TRBD1 or TRBD2 (5 bases each). V lost 1 base to trimming and J lost 7 bases, with 9 bases between them. Germline V gene data show CDR1 as SGHRS and CDR2 as YFSETQ. CDR3 size: 13 residues. The CDR3 reads CASSLIEGNEQFF. The CDR3 DNA reads TGCGCCAGCAGCTTGATAGAGGGGAATGAGCAGTTCTTC.

DNA for the CDR3: TGTGCCAGCAGCTTAGGAGGTCAGGGGGCCGTCTATGGCTACACCTTC. This gives the protein CASSLGGQGAVYGYTF. The rearrangement uses TRBV7-9 and TRBJ1-2; 8 bases are shared with TRBD1. The CDR3 loop spans 16 amino acids. The V and J ends lost 1 base and 4 bases, in that order; junction bases with no gene match: 8. CDR1 is SEHNR and CDR2 is FQNEAQ in the germline V gene (reference sequence).

This chain connects TRBV29-1 to TRBJ2-2, with TRBD1 as a possible D gene (5 bases). V shed 6 bases and J shed 0 bases, with 11 bases lying between them. The CDR3 covers 14 residues. Germline CDR1 is SQVTM and CDR2 is ANQGSEA. CDR3 sequence reads: CSVLRGTNTGELFF. The CDR3 bases are TGCAGCGTCCTTAGGGGAACGAACACCGGGGAGCTGTTTTTT.

The chain combines TRBV11-1 with TRBJ2-2; TRBD1 matches 9 bases. This CDR3 is built from 14 residues. V dropped 1 base and J dropped 6; count of bases not matched to a gene: 0. In germline, CDR1 is SGHAT, CDR2 FQDESV (reference sequence). As DNA, the CDR3 is TGTGCCAGCAGCTTAGGACAGGGGGCCGGGGAGCTGTTTTTT. Translated, it gives CASSLGQGAGELFF.

The chain has TRBV6-6 and TRBJ2-2; 7 bases line up with TRBD2. The CDR3 length is 15 residues. With V trimmed by 6 bases and J by 7 bases, 11 bases remained unmatched. CDR1 and CDR2 (germline): MNHNY, SVGAGI (reference sequence). CDR3 DNA: TGTGCCAGCAGCGATCAGCGGGGTGGAGGCGGGGAGCTGTTTTTT. Translation gives CASSDQRGGGGELFF.

Worth noting for this clone: Other nucleotide sequences in the sample specify the same CDR3. The genes are TRBV5-1 and TRBJ1-1; no definite D call. Trimming took off 1 base at V and 4 bases at J, with 5 bases between the two ends. The CDR3 has 12 amino acids. Germline assignment: CDR1 SGHRS and CDR2 YFSETQ. CDR3 loop: CASSLSATEAFF. CDR3 sequence (DNA): TGCGCCAGCAGCTTGAGCGCCACTGAAGCTTTCTTT.

This chain links TRBV6-5 with TRBJ2-3; no reliable D call. This CDR3 has 12 amino acids. Germline V CDR1 and CDR2: MNHEY, SVGAGI. V lost 7 bases and J 0 bases, leaving 5 bases between the germline ends. This CDR3 reads CASKASTDTQYF. DNA of the CDR3: TGTGCCAGCAAGGCGAGCACAGATACGCAGTATTTT.

V is TRBV7-6 and J is TRBJ1-1, with a possible D match to TRBD1 (5 bases). This CDR3 contains 14 residues. CDR1 and CDR2 (germline): SGHVS, FNYEAQ. The germline V and J ends were trimmed by 5 bases and 3 bases, with 13 bases remaining between them. The chain's CDR3 is CASSLYRSDTEAFF. The CDR3 DNA reads as TGTGCCAGCAGCCTTTACAGGTCTGACACTGAAGCTTTCTTT.

The genes are TRBV15 and TRBJ2-3; D might be TRBD2 (5 bases). V dropped 2 bases and J dropped 1 base, with 10 bases sitting between them. CDR1 and CDR2 (germline): LNHNV, YYDKDF (reference sequence). This CDR3 has 15 amino acids. The CDR3 coding sequence is TGTGCCACCAGCAGAAATAGCGATGGCACAGATACGCAGTATTTT. Protein: CATSRNSDGTDTQYF.

The J gene is TRBJ1-4, the V gene TRBV20-1; D call uncertain. Germline V gene sequence: CDR1 DFQATT, CDR2 SNEGSKA (reference sequence). V gave up 0 bases and J gave up 8 bases, with 1 base separating them. CDR3 length: 10 residues. CDR3 region: CSAREEKLFF. The CDR3 DNA follows: TGCAGTGCTAGAGAGGAAAAACTGTTTTTT.

The chain couples TRBV30 to TRBJ2-7; 9 bases match TRBD1. CDR1 and CDR2 (germline): GTSNPN, SVGIG (reference sequence). The CDR3 has 13 residues. V shed 8 bases, J shed 4 bases, and the junction held 9 bases outside the gene matches. The CDR3 spells CAGTGQGRYEQYF. As DNA, the CDR3 is TGTGCCGGCACGGGACAGGGTCGATACGAGCAGTACTTC.

The V and J genes are TRBV4-1 and TRBJ2-7; D remains ambiguous. The ends were cut back, 1 base at V and 5 bases at J, with 9 bases in the middle. The germline V gene encodes CDR1 MGHRA and CDR2 YSYEKL. The CDR3 extends over 13 amino acids. CDR3 residues: CASSQGLGDEQYF. CDR3 coding DNA: TGCGCCAGCAGCCAAGGGCTGGGCGACGAGCAGTACTTC.